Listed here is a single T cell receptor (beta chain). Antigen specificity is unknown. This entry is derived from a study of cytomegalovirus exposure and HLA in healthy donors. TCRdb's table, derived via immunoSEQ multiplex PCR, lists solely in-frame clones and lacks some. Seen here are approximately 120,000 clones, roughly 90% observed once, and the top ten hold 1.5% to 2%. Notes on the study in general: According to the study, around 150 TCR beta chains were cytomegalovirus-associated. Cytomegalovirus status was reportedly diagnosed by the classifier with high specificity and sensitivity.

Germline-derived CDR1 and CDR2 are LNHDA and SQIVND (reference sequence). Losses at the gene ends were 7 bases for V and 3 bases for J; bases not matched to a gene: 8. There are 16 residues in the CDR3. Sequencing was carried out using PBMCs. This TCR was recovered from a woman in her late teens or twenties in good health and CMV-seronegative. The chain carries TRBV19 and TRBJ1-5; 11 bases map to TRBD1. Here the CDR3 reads CASTIGTGGVNQPQHF. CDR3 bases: TGTGCCAGTACCATCGGGACAGGGGGTGTCAATCAGCCCCAGCATTTT.